A single T cell receptor (beta chain) is shown here with its context. The antigen remains unidentified. Germline V gene sequence: CDR1 MNHEY, CDR2 SVGEGT. This CDR3 has 14 amino acids. The V end was cut by 4 bases, the J end by 3 bases, with 13 bases between. TCRdb analysed the 5' RACE reads with MiXCR anew, one entry per CDR3 protein. The table lists about 560,000 distinct CDR3 sequences, approximately 15% of them singletons, with about 8.6% in the top ten. This entry belongs to a study of T-cell memory formation after mild COVID-19. The study, taken as a whole, reports: Contracting CD4+ clones lay largely in CM and EM, with CD8+ ones residing in EMRA.

This chain connects TRBV6-2 or TRBV6-3 to TRBJ2-7, with D possibly matching TRBD2 (5 bases). The source is an adult woman who had mild COVID-19 (a few samples of this study predate the infection). Cell type and time point are not known. Sequencing was carried out using PBMCs or a T cell subset sorted from them (not recorded which). The CDR3 spells CASSSATRLYEQYF. CDR3 DNA sequence: TGTGCCAGCAGTTCGGCAACTAGACTCTACGAGCAGTACTTC.